This T cell receptor (beta chain) was sequenced during a study of blood T cell repertoires in COVID-19. Study details: Acute-phase and convalescent COVID-19 samples originated in the United States, Italy and Spain. Nucleic acid was either cDNA or gDNA, and it came from T cells, B-cell-depleted T cells, or PBMCs.

Sequenced by immunoSEQ multiplex PCR; TCRdb stores in-frame clones only, minus some. The sample lists 120,000 or so clones; 87% were seen once. Trimming shortened V by 7 bases and J by 10 bases, and 19 bases separated the two germline ends. CDR1 SGHTA and CDR2 FQGTGA come from the germline V gene. This CDR3 has 13 amino acids. This TCR was sampled from a human donor in a cohort sampled during active COVID-19. This chain joins TRBV7-3 and TRBJ1-1, with D perhaps TRBD1 (6 bases). The sequencing sample was made of peripheral blood. The CDR3 bases are TGTGCCAGCACTGCTCTGGGGGGGCTGGCAGCTTTCTTT. This codes for CASTALGGLAAFF.